This T cell receptor (beta chain) was obtained from a study of T cell responses to AZD1222 COVID-19 vaccine. Deletions cut 8 bases from V and 3 bases from J, with 11 bases between. The CDR3 contains 13 residues. Assay: immunoSEQ multiplex PCR; the TCRdb copy retains only in-frame clones and omits some. The sample includes around 160,000 clones, 92% of them seen just once. V usage is TRBV12-3 or TRBV12-4 and J usage is TRBJ2-1, with D unclear. The sample here was peripheral blood, taken 28 days after the second AZD1222 dose. The sequence was collected from an adult who received the AZD1222 COVID-19 vaccine. In DNA, the CDR3 is TGTGCCAGCGGTGGGGAAAACTACAATGAGCAGTTCTTC. Residues: CASGGENYNEQFF.